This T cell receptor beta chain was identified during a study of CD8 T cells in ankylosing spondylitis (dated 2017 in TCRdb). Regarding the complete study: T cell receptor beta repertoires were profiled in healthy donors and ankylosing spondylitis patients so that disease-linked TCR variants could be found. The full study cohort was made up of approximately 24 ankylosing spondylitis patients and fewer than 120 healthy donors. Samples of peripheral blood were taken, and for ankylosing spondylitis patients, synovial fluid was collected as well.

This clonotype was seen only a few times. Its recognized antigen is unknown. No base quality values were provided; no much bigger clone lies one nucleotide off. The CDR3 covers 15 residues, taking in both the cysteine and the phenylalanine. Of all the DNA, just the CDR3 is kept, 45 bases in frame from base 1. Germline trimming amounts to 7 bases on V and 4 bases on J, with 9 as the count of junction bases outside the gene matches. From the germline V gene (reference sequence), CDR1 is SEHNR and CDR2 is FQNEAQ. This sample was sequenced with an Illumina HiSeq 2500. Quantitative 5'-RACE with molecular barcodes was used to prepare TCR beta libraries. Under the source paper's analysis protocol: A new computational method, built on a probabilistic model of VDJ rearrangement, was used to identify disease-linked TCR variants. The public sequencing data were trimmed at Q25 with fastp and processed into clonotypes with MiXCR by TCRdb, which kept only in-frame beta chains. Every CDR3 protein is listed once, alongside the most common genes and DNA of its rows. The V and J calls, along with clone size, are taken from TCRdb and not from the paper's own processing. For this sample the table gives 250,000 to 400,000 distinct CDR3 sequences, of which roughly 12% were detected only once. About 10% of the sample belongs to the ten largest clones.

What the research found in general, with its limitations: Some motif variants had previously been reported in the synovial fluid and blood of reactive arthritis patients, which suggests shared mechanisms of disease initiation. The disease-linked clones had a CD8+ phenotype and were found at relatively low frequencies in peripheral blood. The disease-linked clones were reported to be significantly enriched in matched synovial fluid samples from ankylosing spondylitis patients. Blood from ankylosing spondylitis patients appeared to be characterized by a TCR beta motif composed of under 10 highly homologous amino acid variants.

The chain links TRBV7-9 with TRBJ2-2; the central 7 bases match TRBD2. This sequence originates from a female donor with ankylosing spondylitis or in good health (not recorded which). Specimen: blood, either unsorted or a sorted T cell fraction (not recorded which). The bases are TGTGCCAGCACCAATGCGGGAGTAGGCACCGGGGAGCTGTTTTTT. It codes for CASTNAGVGTGELFF. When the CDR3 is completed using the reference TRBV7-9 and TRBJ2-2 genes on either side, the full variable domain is DTGVSQNPRHKITKRGQNVTFRCDPISEHNRLYWYRQTLGQGPEFLTYFQNEAQLEKSRLLSDRFSAERPKGSFSTLEIQRTEQGDSAMYLCASTNAGVGTGELFFGEGSRLTVL.